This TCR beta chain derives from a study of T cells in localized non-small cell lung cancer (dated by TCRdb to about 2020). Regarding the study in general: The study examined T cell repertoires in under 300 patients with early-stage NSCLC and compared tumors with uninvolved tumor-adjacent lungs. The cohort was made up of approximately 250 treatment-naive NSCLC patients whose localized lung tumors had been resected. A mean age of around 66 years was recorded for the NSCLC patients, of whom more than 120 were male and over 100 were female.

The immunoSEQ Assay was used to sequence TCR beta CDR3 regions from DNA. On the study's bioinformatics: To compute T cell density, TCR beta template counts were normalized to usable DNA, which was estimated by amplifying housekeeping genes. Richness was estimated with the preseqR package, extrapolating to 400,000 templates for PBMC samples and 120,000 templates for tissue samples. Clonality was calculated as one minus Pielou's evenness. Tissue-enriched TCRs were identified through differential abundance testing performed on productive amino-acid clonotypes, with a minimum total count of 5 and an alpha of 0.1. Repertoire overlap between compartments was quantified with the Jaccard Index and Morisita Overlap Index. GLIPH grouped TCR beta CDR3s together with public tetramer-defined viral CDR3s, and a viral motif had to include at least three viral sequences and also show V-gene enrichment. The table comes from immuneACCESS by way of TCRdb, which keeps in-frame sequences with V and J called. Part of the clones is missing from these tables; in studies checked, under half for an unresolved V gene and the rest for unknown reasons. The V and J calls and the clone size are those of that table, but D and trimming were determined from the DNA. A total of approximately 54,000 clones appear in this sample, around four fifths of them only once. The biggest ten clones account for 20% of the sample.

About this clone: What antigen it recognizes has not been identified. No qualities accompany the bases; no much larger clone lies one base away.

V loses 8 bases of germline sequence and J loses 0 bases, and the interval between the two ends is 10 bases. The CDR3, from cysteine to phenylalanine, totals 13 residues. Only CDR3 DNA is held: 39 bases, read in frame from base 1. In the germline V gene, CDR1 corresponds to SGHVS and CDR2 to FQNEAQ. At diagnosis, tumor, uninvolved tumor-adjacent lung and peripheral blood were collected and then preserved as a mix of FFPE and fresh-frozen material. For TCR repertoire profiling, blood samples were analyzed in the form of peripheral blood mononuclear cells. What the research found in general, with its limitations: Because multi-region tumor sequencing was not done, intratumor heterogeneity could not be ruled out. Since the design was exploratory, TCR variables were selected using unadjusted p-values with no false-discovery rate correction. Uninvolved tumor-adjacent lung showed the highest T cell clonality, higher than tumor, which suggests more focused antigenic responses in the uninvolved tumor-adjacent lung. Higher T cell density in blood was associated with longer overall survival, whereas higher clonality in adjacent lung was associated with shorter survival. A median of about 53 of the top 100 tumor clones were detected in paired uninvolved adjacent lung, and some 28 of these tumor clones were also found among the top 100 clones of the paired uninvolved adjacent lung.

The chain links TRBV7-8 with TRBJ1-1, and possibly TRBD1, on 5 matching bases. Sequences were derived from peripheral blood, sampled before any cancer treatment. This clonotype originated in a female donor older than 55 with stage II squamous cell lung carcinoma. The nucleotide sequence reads TGTGCCAGCCGGGGGGGAATGAACACTGAAGCTTTCTTT. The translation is CASRGGMNTEAFF.